This is a list of T cell receptor beta chains from one sample in a study of T cell responses to AZD1222 COVID-19 vaccine. The assay was immunoSEQ multiplex PCR, and TCRdb's table has in-frame clones only and misses some. The sample has about 150,000 clones, around 90% seen once. Specimen: peripheral blood, collected 28 days after the second AZD1222 dose. The receptors derive from an adult who received the AZD1222 COVID-19 vaccine. Each CDR3 is given without its conserved first and last residue. Expanded clones get a size class; other rows say once, few or many, or leave the size out.

J: TRBJ2-2; size: NA; V: TRBV11-3; CDR3: ASSIKGTGELF
J: TRBJ1-4; size: once; V: TRBV5-4; CDR3: ASSSGQGAYNEKLF
J: TRBJ1-5; size: NA; V: TRBV10-1; CDR3: ASSEFPGGDQPQH
J: TRBJ1-2; size: NA; V: TRBV20-1; CDR3: SGTLAYGYT
J: TRBJ2-2; size: NA; V: TRBV3-1/TRBV3-2; CDR3: ASSQWYRRGGELF
J: TRBJ1-1; size: NA; V: TRBV6-5; CDR3: ASSPSINRNTEAF
J: TRBJ2-3; size: NA; V: TRBV7-2; CDR3: ASSSRLAGGLPRTDTQY
J: TRBJ2-1; size: NA; V: TRBV19; CDR3: ASSGTAHNEQF
J: TRBJ2-5; size: NA; V: TRBV4-1; CDR3: ASSQEQLQETQY
J: TRBJ2-2; size: once; V: TRBV7-2; CDR3: ASSLKIGELF
J: TRBJ2-5; size: NA; V: TRBV5-4; CDR3: ASSLQGSQETQY
J: TRBJ1-3; size: NA; V: TRBV20-1; CDR3: SASLASSGNTIY
J: TRBJ2-6; size: few; V: TRBV15; CDR3: ATSPRGRFQMGSGANVLT
J: TRBJ1-6; size: NA; V: TRBV6-5; CDR3: ASSPGNSPLH
J: TRBJ1-2; size: NA; V: TRBV6-6; CDR3: ASSHQLKQGDYGYT
J: TRBJ2-7; size: once; V: TRBV5-6; CDR3: ASSLYYEQY
J: TRBJ1-2; size: once; V: TRBV9; CDR3: ASSPRDRDDGYT
J: TRBJ2-2; size: NA; V: TRBV6-5; CDR3: ASSYMGRGELF
J: TRBJ2-1; size: NA; V: TRBV12-5; CDR3: ASGFLSNEQF
J: TRBJ2-1; size: NA; V: TRBV11-2; CDR3: ASSSWTVREQF
J: TRBJ2-1; size: NA; V: TRBV7-8; CDR3: ASSLGQGPAYNEQF
J: TRBJ1-2; size: few; V: TRBV7-9; CDR3: ASSLALGHGYT
J: TRBJ1-1; size: NA; V: TRBV3-1/TRBV3-2; CDR3: ASSQNRGPLEAF
J: TRBJ2-7; size: NA; V: TRBV11-1; CDR3: ASSLAGVYEQY
J: TRBJ2-1; size: NA; V: TRBV5-1; CDR3: ASSFSYNEQF
J: TRBJ1-2; size: NA; V: TRBV19; CDR3: ASRRQGTYGYT
J: TRBJ1-1; size: NA; V: TRBV10-1; CDR3: ATGAGRARFDAF
J: TRBJ2-3; size: NA; V: TRBV7-8; CDR3: ASSLRSPPTDTQY
J: TRBJ2-1; size: NA; V: TRBV24-1; CDR3: FTPYNEQF
J: TRBJ2-3; size: NA; V: TRBV27; CDR3: ASSPGRADTQY
J: TRBJ1-6; size: NA; V: TRBV5-1; CDR3: ASRLDRGGTPLH
J: TRBJ2-6; size: NA; V: TRBV19; CDR3: ASSSGLAVPQMT
J: TRBJ1-2; size: NA; V: TRBV3-1/TRBV3-2; CDR3: ASSQDYHQNRVGYT
J: TRBJ1-1; size: NA; V: TRBV14; CDR3: ASSQEEVEGTEAF
J: TRBJ2-7; size: NA; V: TRBV18; CDR3: ASSITESSYEQY
J: TRBJ2-2; size: NA; V: TRBV7-2; CDR3: ASSPGLGELF
J: TRBJ1-2; size: NA; V: TRBV7-9; CDR3: ASSLAPGPDYGYT
J: TRBJ2-1; size: NA; V: TRBV5-1; CDR3: ASSLGLAAYNEQF
J: TRBJ2-1; size: NA; V: TRBV19; CDR3: ASSIGSEVRNEQF
J: TRBJ1-1; size: once; V: TRBV5-4; CDR3: ASSQRQGYTEAF
J: TRBJ1-3; size: few; V: TRBV16; CDR3: ASSQSSDRRLGNTIY
J: TRBJ2-5; size: NA; V: TRBV9; CDR3: ASSVGQGPETQY
J: TRBJ1-1; size: once; V: TRBV10-2; CDR3: ASSDHRGSAEAF
J: TRBJ2-1; size: NA; V: TRBV19; CDR3: ASSRVSIVGGEGNEQF
J: TRBJ1-5; size: NA; V: TRBV7-8; CDR3: ASSSRAHQPQH
J: TRBJ1-2; size: NA; V: TRBV6-1; CDR3: ASSEMFGVDYGYT
J: TRBJ1-6; size: NA; V: TRBV11-2; CDR3: ASSPGQPNSPLH
J: TRBJ2-3; size: NA; V: TRBV14; CDR3: ASSRGTYRVADTQY
J: TRBJ1-2; size: NA; V: TRBV3-1/TRBV3-2; CDR3: ASSRTGEYGYT
J: TRBJ1-2; size: few; V: TRBV2; CDR3: ASSPVGFEGSNNYGYT
J: TRBJ1-1; size: NA; V: TRBV5-8; CDR3: ASSAVGTGRTIEAF
J: TRBJ2-1; size: NA; V: TRBV10-2; CDR3: ASRHPSAREKVVNEQF
J: TRBJ2-1; size: NA; V: TRBV11-1; CDR3: ASSSYSVYNEQF
J: TRBJ1-6; size: once; V: TRBV3-1/TRBV3-2; CDR3: ASSQTGSNSPLH
J: TRBJ2-3; size: NA; V: TRBV6-5; CDR3: ASRDEGSTDTQY
J: TRBJ1-1; size: NA; V: TRBV5-6; CDR3: ASSLGPGNTEAF
J: TRBJ1-3; size: NA; V: TRBV6-5; CDR3: ASSRQVSGNTIY
J: TRBJ1-1; size: NA; V: TRBV15; CDR3: ATSRGGTGKTEAF
J: TRBJ2-6; size: once; V: TRBV5-8; CDR3: ASSRRSSGANVLT
J: TRBJ2-5; size: once; V: TRBV5-4; CDR3: ASSLAGGRETQY